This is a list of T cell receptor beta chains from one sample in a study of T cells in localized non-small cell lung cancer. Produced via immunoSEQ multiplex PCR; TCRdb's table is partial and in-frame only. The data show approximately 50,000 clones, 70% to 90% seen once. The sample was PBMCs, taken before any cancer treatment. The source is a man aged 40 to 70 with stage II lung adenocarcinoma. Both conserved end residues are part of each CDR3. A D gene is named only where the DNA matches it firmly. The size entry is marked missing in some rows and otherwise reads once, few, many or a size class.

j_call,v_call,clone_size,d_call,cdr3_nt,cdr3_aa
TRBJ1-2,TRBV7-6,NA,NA,TGTGCCAGCAGCTCAACAGCCCTCTATGGCTACACCTTC,CASSSTALYGYTF
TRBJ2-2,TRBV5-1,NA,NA,TGCGCCAGCAGCTTGGAGGTGGCAGGGTCCAGGGGCGGGGAGCTGTTTTTT,CASSLEVAGSRGGELFF
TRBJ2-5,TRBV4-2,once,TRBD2,TGTGCCAGCAGCCAAGGGACTAGCGGGGGGGAGACCCAGTACTTC,CASSQGTSGGETQYF
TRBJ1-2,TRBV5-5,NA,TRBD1,TGTGCCAGCAGCCCCTGGCAGGGGGCATTGGTGGGCTACACCTTC,CASSPWQGALVGYTF
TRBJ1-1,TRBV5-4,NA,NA,TGTGCCAGCAGCCCCTACAGGGAACGCACTGAAGCTTTCTTT,CASSPYRERTEAFF
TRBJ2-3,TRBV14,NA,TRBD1,TGTGCCAGCAGCCGTGGGACAGGGGGGGGCACAGATACGCAGTATTTT,CASSRGTGGGTDTQYF
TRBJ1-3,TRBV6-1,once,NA,TGTGCCAGCAGTCGCTCATCAACCTCTGGAAACACCATATATTTT,CASSRSSTSGNTIYF
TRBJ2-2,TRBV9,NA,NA,TGTGCCAGCAACCCCGGACTACCCGGGGAGCTGTTTTTT,CASNPGLPGELFF
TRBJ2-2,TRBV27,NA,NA,TGTGCCAGCAGTTTATTGTGGCAGTACGGAGACACCGGGGAGCTGTTTTTT,CASSLLWQYGDTGELFF
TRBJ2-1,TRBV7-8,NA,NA,TGTGCCAGCAGCTTAATAGGTGGAGTGGGCCAGGAGAATGAGCAGTTCTTC,CASSLIGGVGQENEQFF
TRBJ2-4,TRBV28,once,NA,TGTGCCAGCAGTCCCCCTGGGGGCTTGAGCAAAAACATTCAGTACTTC,CASSPPGGLSKNIQYF
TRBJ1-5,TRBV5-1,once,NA,TGCGCCAGCAGCGCCTTGGGCGGTGCAAATCAGCCCCAGCATTTT,CASSALGGANQPQHF
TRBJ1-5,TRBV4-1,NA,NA,TGCGCCAGCAGCCAAGACTCCTTAGACAGGCCTTACAATCAGCCCCAGCATTTT,CASSQDSLDRPYNQPQHF
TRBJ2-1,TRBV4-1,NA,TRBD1,TGCGCCAGCAGCCAAGCACCCGGGACAGGGGATGATGAGCAGTTCTTC,CASSQAPGTGDDEQFF
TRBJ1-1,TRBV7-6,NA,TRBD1,TGTGCCAGCAGCATACAGGGGAGCACTGAAGCTTTCTTT,CASSIQGSTEAFF
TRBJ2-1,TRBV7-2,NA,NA,TGTGCCAGCAGCTTCGCCTGGGGGCCAAGCAATGAGCAGTTCTTC,CASSFAWGPSNEQFF
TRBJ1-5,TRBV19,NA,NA,TGTGCCAGTAGTATAGTACAACAGGGAGGCAATCAGCCCCAGCATTTT,CASSIVQQGGNQPQHF
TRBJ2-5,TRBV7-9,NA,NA,TGTGCCAGCAGCTTAAGGGTCGGGGCAGCAGCCCAGTACTTC,CASSLRVGAAAQYF
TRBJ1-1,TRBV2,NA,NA,TGTGCCAGCAGCGTACTTACAGGGAACACTGAAGCTTTCTTT,CASSVLTGNTEAFF
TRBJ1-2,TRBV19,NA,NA,TGTGCCAGTAGTTTCCGTCCCCGGGACAATTATGGCTACACCTTC,CASSFRPRDNYGYTF
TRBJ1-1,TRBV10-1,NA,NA,TGCGCCAGCACACAGGGAATGAACACTGAAGCTTTCTTT,CASTQGMNTEAFF
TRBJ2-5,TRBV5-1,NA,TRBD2,TGCGCCAGCAGCCAGGGACTATCGTACCAAGAGACCCAGTACTTC,CASSQGLSYQETQYF
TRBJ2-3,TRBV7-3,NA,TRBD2,TGTGCCAGCAGCCACGGGACTAGCGGGGGCACAGATACGCAGTATTTT,CASSHGTSGGTDTQYF
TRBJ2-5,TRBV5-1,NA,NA,TGCGCCAGCAGCTTGGCCATGGAGACCCAGTACTTC,CASSLAMETQYF
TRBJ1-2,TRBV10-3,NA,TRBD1,TGTGCCATCGCCGGGACAGAGGGGAACTATGGCTACACCTTC,CAIAGTEGNYGYTF
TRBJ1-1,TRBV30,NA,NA,TGTGCCCTCGACCGGGGGCAGAACACTGAAGCTTTCTTT,CALDRGQNTEAFF
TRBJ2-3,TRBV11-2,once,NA,TGTGCCAGCAGCTTTTCTACGGGACCGACCACAGATACGCAGTATTTT,CASSFSTGPTTDTQYF
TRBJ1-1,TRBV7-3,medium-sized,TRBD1,TGTGCCAGCAGCCCACAGGGGGCCTCAGCCCTCGAAGAAGCTTTCTTT,CASSPQGASALEEAFF
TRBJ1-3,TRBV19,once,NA,TGTGCCAGTAGTTGGGGAAACACCATATATTTT,CASSWGNTIYF
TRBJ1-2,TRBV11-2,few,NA,TGTGCCAGCAGCTCCCCCCCGGAACCGGGGCATGGCTACACCTTC,CASSSPPEPGHGYTF
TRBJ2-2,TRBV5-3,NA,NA,TGTGCCTCTCCCCGGGGGCAGAGCGGGGAGCTGTTTTTT,CASPRGQSGELFF
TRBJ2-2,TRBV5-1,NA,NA,TGCGCCAGCAGCTTGATCGTCGCAGGGAAGGGGACCGGGGAGCTGTTTTTT,CASSLIVAGKGTGELFF
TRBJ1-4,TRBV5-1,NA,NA,TGCGCCAGCAGCTTGGGTGGGGATTTGCATGAAAAACTGTTTTTT,CASSLGGDLHEKLFF
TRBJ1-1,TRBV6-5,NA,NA,TGTGCCAGCAGTTACTCCGGGGGGCCTGGCACTGAAGCTTTCTTT,CASSYSGGPGTEAFF
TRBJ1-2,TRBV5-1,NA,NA,TGCGCCAGCAGGGCCGAGTTGGACGGCTATGGCTACACCTTC,CASRAELDGYGYTF
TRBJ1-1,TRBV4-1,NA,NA,TGCGCCAGCAGCCAAGGGACAGTGAACACTGAAGCTTTCTTT,CASSQGTVNTEAFF
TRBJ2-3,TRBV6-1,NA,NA,TGTGCCAGCAGTGAATGGCTACCTAGCACAGATACGCAGTATTTT,CASSEWLPSTDTQYF
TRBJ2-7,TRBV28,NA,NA,TGTGCCAGCGCCCCGAATCGGCAGGTTTTCTCCTACGAGCAGTACTTC,CASAPNRQVFSYEQYF
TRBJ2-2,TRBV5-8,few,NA,TGTGCCAGCAGCGTCCGGGACACTTACACCGGGGAGCTGTTTTTT,CASSVRDTYTGELFF
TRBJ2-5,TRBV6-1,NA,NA,TGTGCCAGCAGTGATACAGGCCAAGAGACCCAGTACTTC,CASSDTGQETQYF
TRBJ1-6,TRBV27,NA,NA,TGTGCCAGCAGTTACTCTTGGACGGTCAATTCACCCCTCCACTTT,CASSYSWTVNSPLHF
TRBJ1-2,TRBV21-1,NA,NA,TGTGCCAGCGTCCGGAGGGAGGGCTACACCTTC,CASVRREGYTF
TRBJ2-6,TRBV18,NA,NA,TGTGCCAGCTCACCATATAGAGGACGACCGACCTACTCTGGGGCCAACGTCCTGACTTTC,CASSPYRGRPTYSGANVLTF
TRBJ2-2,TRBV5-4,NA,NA,TGTGCCAGCAGCTTTCAAGACAGGACCGGGGAGCTGTTTTTT,CASSFQDRTGELFF
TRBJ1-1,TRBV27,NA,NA,TGTGCCAGCAGTTCGGGGGCTGAAGCTTTCTTT,CASSSGAEAFF
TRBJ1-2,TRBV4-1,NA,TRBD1,TGCGCCAGCAGCCAAATAGACCACAGGGGGTCATATGGCTACACCTTC,CASSQIDHRGSYGYTF
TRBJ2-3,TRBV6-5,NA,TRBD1,TGTGCCAGCACCACACTACAGGGGACCGGAGATACGCAGTATTTT,CASTTLQGTGDTQYF
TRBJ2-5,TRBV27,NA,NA,TGTGCCAGCAGTTCCCTACTTGCGGGAGAGACCCAGTACTTC,CASSSLLAGETQYF
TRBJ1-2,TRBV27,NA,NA,TGTGCCAGCAGAGGGTTAGCTAACTATGGCTACACCTTC,CASRGLANYGYTF
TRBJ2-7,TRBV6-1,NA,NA,TGTGCCAGCAGTGACGACGGTTCCTACGAGCAGTACTTC,CASSDDGSYEQYF
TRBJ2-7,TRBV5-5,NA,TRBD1,TGTGCCAGCAGCTTGGAGACAGGGCTGTCCTACGAGCAGTACTTC,CASSLETGLSYEQYF
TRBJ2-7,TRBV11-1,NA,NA,TGTGCCAGCAGCCCCCAACCAGAGGGCTCCTACGAGCAGTACTTC,CASSPQPEGSYEQYF
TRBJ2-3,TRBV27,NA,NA,TGTGCCAGCAGTTTAGGGGATACGCAGTATTTT,CASSLGDTQYF
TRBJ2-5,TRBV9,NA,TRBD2,TGTGCCAGCAGCGTAGTGGCTAGCGGGGGGCAACTCGAAGAGACCCAGTACTTC,CASSVVASGGQLEETQYF
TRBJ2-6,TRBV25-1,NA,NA,TGTGCCAGCAGTGCACAACAACAGGACGCCTCTGGGGCCAACGTCCTGACTTTC,CASSAQQQDASGANVLTF
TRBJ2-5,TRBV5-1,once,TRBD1,TGCGCCAGCGTTGCTCTGGGGACAGGAGGGGAGACCCAGTACTTC,CASVALGTGGETQYF
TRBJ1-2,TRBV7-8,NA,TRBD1,TGTGCCAGCAGTCTAGCCGGGACAGGCAACTATGGCTACACCTTC,CASSLAGTGNYGYTF
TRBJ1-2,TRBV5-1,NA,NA,TGCGCCAGCAGCTTGGGGGCCCCTAACTATGGCTACACCTTC,CASSLGAPNYGYTF
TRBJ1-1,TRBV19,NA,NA,TGTGCCAGTAGTATGGCTCCGGAATGGGAAGCTTTCTTT,CASSMAPEWEAFF